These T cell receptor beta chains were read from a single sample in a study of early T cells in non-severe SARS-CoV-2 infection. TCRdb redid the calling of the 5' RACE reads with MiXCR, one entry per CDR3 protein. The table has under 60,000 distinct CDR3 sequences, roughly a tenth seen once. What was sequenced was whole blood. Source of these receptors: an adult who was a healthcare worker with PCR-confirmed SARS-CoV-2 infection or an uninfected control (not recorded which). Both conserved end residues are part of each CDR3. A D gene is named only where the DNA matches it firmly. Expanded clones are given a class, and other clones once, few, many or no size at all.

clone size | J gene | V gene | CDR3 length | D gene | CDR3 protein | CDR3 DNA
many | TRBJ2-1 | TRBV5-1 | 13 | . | CASRLARVNEQFF | TGCGCCAGCAGGCTAGCGCGAGTCAATGAGCAGTTCTTC
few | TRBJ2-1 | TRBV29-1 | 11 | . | CSADYLNEQFF | TGCAGCGCCGATTACCTCAATGAGCAGTTCTTC
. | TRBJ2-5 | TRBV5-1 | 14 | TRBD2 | CASSHSGMDETQYF | TGCGCCAGCAGTCATAGCGGGATGGACGAGACCCAGTACTTC
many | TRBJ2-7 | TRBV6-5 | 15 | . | CASSQLVDSGYEQYF | TGTGCCAGCAGTCAACTGGTCGATTCGGGCTACGAGCAGTACTTC
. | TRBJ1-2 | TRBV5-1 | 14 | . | CASSLGQRENGYTF | TGCGCCAGCAGCTTGGGACAGAGGGAAAATGGCTACACCTTC
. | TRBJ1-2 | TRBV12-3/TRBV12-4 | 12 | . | CASSFSTYGYTF | TGTGCCAGCAGTTTTAGTACCTATGGCTACACCTTC
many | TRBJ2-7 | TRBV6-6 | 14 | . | CASSYGGTTYEQYF | TGTGCCAGCAGTTACGGGGGGACCACCTACGAGCAGTACTTC
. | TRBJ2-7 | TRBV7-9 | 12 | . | CASSPTNYEQYF | TGTGCCAGCAGCCCTACCAACTACGAGCAGTACTTC
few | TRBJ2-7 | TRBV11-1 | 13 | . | CASSHKWAWEQYF | TGTGCCAGCAGTCACAAGTGGGCCTGGGAGCAGTACTTC
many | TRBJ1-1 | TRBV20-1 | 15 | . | CSASRHRIMNTEAFF | TGCAGTGCTAGTCGACACCGGATCATGAACACTGAAGCTTTCTTT
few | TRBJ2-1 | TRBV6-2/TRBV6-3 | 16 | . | CASRFSGTRSYNEQFF | TGTGCCAGCCGGTTCTCCGGGACCCGCTCCTACAATGAGCAGTTCTTC
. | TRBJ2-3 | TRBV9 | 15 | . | CASSPLVGSTDTQYF | TGTGCCAGCAGCCCTCTAGTAGGGAGCACAGATACGCAGTATTTT
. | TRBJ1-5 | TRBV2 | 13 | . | CASSREGWQPQHF | TGTGCCAGCAGTCGTGAGGGTTGGCAGCCCCAGCATTTT
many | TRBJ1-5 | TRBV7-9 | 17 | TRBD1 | CASSLTGTGGGNQPQHF | TGTGCCAGCAGCTTAACCGGGACAGGGGGTGGCAATCAGCCCCAGCATTTT
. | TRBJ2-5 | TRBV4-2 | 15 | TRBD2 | CASSQDSGATETQYF | TGTGCCAGCAGCCAAGATAGCGGGGCCACAGAGACCCAGTACTTC
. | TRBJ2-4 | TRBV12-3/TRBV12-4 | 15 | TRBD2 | CASSSSGGVGNIQYF | TGTGCCAGCAGTTCTAGCGGGGGGGTTGGAAACATTCAGTACTTC
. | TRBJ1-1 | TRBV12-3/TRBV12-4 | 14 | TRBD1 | CASTQTGVGTEAFF | TGTGCCAGCACCCAAACAGGGGTAGGCACTGAAGCTTTCTTT
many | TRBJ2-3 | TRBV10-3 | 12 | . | CATGAITDTQYF | TGTGCCACTGGGGCTATCACAGATACGCAGTATTTT
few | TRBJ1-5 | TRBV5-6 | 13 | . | CASSLGPGRPQHF | TGTGCCAGCAGCCTCGGGCCGGGACGGCCCCAGCATTTT
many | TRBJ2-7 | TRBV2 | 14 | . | CASSAWGASYEQYF | TGTGCCAGCAGTGCGTGGGGGGCCTCCTACGAGCAGTACTTC
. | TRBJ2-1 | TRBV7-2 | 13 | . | CASSLAAAVKRFF | TGTGCCAGCAGCTTAGCGGCAGCGGTCAAGCGGTTCTTC
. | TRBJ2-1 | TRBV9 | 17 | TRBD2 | CASSVGTSGVNYNEQFF | TGTGCCAGCAGCGTAGGGACTAGCGGCGTTAACTACAATGAGCAGTTCTTC